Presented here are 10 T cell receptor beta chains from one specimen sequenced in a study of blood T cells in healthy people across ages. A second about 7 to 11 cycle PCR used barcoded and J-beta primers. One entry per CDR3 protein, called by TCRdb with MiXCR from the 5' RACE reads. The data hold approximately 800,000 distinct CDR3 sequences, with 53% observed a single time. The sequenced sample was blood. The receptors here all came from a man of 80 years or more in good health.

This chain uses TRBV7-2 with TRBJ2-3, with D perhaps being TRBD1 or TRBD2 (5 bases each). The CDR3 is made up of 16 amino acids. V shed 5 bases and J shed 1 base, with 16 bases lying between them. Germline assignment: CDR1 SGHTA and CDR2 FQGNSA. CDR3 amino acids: CASSLLGTQRTDTQYF. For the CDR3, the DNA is TGTGCCAGCAGCCTCTTAGGGACGCAACGCACAGATACGCAGTATTTT.

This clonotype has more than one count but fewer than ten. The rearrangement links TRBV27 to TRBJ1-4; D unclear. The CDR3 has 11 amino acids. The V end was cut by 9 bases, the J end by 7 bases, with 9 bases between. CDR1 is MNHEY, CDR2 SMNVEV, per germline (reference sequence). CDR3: CASGHGEKLFF. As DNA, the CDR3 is TGTGCCAGTGGCCACGGTGAAAAACTGTTTTTT.

CDR3 residues: CASSLLSVASPYEQYF. In DNA, the CDR3 is TGTGCCAGCAGCTTACTTTCCGTGGCCAGTCCCTACGAGCAGTACTTC. This chain connects TRBV7-8 to TRBJ2-4, with unresolved D. The closer fit of TRBJ2-7 to the DNA end suggests the J call may be wrong. The CDR3 runs to 16 residues. CDR1 and CDR2 (germline): SGHVS, FQNEAQ.

Written as DNA, the CDR3 is TGTGCCAGCAGTTACGAAAGGGACAGGGTAACAGATACGCAGTATTTT. Its translation: CASSYERDRVTDTQYF. The J gene is TRBJ2-3, the V gene TRBV6-5, with TRBD1 identical over 9 bases. The CDR3 contains 16 residues. V trimming: 2 bases; J trimming: 3 bases; junction bases outside the gene matches: 6. Germline V gives CDR1 MNHEY, CDR2 SVGAGI.

The CDR3 loop is CASSFSSAFPYEQYF. CDR3 coding DNA: TGTGCCAGCAGTTTCTCTAGCGCATTTCCCTACGAGCAGTACTTC. The chain combines TRBV12-3 or TRBV12-4 with TRBJ2-7; a weak D match, TRBD2 (6 bases). V was shortened by 3 bases and J by 2 bases, with 14 bases between the two germline ends. The CDR3 is made up of 15 amino acids.

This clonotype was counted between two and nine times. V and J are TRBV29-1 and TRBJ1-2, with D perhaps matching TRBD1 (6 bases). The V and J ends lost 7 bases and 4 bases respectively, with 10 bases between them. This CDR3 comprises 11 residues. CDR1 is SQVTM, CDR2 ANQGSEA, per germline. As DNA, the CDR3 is TGCAGCGGGGGGGGCTCCTATGGCTACACCTTC. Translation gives CSGGGSYGYTF.

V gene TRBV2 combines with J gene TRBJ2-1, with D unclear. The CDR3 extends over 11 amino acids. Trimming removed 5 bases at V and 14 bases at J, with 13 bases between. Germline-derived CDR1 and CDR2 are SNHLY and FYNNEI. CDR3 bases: TGTGCCAGCAGTCCTGACTCTCAAGAGTTCTTC. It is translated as CASSPDSQEFF. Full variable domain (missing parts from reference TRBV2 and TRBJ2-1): EPEVTQTPSHQVTQMGQEVILRCVPISNHLYFYWYRQILGQKVEFLVSFYNNEISEKSEIFDDQFSVERPDGSNFTLKIRSTKLEDSAMYFCASSPDSQEFFGPGTRLTVL.

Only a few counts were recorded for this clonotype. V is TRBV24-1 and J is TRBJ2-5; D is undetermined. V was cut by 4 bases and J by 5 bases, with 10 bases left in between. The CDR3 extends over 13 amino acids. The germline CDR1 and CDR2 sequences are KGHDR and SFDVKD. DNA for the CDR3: TGTGCCACCAGTGACCAAACTCTGGAGACCCAGTACTTC. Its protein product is CATSDQTLETQYF.

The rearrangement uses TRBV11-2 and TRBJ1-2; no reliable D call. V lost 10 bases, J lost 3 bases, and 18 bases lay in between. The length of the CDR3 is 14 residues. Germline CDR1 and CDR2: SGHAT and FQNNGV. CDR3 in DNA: TGTGCCACGGCCCTAGAGGCTTGGGACTATGGCTACACCTTC. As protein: CATALEAWDYGYTF.

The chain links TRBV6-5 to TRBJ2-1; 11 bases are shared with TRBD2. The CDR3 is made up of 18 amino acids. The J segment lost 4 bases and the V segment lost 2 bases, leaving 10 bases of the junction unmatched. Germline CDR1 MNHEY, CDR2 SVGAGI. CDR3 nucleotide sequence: TGTGCCAGCAGTTACCGGCCGATAGCGGGAGGGGTATACAATGAGCAGTTCTTC. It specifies CASSYRPIAGGVYNEQFF.